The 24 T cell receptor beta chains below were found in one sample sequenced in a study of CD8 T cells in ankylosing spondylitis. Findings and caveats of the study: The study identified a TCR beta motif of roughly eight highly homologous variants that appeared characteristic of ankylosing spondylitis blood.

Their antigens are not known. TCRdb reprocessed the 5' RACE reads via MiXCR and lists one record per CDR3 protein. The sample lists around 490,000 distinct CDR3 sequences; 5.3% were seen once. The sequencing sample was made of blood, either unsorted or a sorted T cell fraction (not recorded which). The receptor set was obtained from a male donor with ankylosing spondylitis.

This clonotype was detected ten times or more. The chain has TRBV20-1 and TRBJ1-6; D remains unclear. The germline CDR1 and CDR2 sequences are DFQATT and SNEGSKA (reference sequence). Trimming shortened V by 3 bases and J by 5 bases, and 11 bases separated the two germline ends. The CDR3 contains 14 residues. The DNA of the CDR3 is TGCAGTGCTAGGCCGACGGATGATAATTCACCCCTCCACTTT. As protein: CSARPTDDNSPLHF.

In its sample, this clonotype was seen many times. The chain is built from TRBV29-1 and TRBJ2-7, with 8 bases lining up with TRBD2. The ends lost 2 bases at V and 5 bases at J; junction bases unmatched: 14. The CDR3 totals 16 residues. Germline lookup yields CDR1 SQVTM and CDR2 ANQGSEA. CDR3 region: CSVERRGAGGGDEQYF. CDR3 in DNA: TGCAGCGTTGAAAGAAGAGGGGCGGGAGGAGGTGACGAGCAGTACTTC.

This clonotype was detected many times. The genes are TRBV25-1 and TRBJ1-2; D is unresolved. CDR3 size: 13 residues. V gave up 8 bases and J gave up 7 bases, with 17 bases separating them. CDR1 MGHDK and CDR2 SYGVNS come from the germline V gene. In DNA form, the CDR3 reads TGTGCCAGCTGGAGTAGCGGGTCGGGTGGCTACACCTTC. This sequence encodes CASWSSGSGGYTF.

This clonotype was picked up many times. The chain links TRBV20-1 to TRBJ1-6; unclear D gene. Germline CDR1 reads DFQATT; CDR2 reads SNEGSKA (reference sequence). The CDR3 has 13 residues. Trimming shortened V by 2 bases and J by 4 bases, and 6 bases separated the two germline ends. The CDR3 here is CSARSFYNSPLHF. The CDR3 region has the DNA TGCAGTGCTAGATCATTTTATAATTCACCCCTCCACTTT.

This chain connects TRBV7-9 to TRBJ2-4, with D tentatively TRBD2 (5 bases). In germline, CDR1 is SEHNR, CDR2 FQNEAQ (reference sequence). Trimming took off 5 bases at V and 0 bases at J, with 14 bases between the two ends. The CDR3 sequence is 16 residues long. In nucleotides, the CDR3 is TGTGCCAGCAGCCCGCGGGCTGGCGAAGCCAAAAACATTCAGTACTTC. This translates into CASSPRAGEAKNIQYF. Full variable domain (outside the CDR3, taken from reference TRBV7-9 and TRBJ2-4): DTGVSQNPRHKITKRGQNVTFRCDPISEHNRLYWYRQTLGQGPEFLTYFQNEAQLEKSRLLSDRFSAERPKGSFSTLEIQRTEQGDSAMYLCASSPRAGEAKNIQYFGAGTRLSVL.

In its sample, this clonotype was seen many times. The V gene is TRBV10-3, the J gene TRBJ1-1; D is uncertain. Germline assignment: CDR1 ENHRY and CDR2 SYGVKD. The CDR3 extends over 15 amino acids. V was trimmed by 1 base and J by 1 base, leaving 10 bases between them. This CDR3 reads CAISEFRRTNTEAFF. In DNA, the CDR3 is TGTGCCATCAGTGAGTTCCGTCGTACGAACACTGAAGCTTTCTTT.

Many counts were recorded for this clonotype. In DNA form, the CDR3 reads TGTGCCAGCAGCTCACAGGGGGCCTCTGAAGCTTTCTTT. Protein sequence: CASSSQGASEAFF. This chain links TRBV7-9 with TRBJ1-1, with 9 bases aligning to TRBD1. CDR1 and CDR2 from the germline V gene are SEHNR and FQNEAQ (reference sequence). V was clipped by 4 bases and J by 6 bases; unmatched bases: 3. The CDR3 is 13 amino acids.

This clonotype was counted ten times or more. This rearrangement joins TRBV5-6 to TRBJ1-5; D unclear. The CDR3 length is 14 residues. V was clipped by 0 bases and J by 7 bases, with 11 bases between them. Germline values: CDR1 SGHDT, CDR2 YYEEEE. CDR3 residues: CASSLGPGEQPQHF. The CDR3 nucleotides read TGTGCCAGCAGCTTGGGGCCTGGAGAACAGCCCCAGCATTTT.

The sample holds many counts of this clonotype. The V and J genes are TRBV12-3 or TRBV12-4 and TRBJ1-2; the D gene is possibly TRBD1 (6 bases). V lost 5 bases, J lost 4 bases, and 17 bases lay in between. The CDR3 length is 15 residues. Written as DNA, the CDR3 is TGTGCCAGCAGTCCCCGGACAGAGACTTTCTATGGCTACACCTTC. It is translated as CASSPRTETFYGYTF.

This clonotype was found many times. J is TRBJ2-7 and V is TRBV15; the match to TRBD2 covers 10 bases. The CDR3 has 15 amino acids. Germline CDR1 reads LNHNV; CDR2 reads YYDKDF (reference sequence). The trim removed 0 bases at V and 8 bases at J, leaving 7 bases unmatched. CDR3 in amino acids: CATSRDPTSGVKQYF. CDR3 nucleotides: TGTGCCACCAGCAGAGACCCTACTAGCGGGGTCAAGCAGTACTTC.

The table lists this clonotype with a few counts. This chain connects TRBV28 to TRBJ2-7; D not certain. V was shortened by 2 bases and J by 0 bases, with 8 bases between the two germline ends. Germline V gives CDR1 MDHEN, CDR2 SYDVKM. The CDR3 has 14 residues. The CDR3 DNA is TGTGCCAGCAGTTTACAGTTCCCCTCCTACGAGCAGTACTTC. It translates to CASSLQFPSYEQYF.

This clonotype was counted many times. The CDR3 DNA sequence: TGTGCCAGCAGCTCCTTAAGGGCTGGGGATGGTGAGCAGTTCTTC. It encodes CASSSLRAGDGEQFF. The chain carries TRBV9 and TRBJ2-1; D is unclear. V shed 4 bases and J shed 9 bases, with 20 bases lying between them. Germline V gene data show CDR1 as SGDLS and CDR2 as YYNGEE. This CDR3 is built from 15 residues.

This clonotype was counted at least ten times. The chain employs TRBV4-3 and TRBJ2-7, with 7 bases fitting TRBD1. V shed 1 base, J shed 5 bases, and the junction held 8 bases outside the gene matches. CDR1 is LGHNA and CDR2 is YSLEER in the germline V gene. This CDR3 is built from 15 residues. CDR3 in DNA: TGCGCCAGCAGCCAAGGTGTCAGGGGGTTTGACGAGCAGTACTTC. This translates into CASSQGVRGFDEQYF.

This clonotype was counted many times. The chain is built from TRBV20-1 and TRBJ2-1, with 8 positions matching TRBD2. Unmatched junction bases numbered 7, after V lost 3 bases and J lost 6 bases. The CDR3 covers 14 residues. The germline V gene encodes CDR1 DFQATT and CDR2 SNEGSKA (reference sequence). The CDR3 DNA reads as TGCAGTGCTAGTTCCGGGGGGGTAGGCAATGAGCAGTTCTTC. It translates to CSASSGGVGNEQFF.

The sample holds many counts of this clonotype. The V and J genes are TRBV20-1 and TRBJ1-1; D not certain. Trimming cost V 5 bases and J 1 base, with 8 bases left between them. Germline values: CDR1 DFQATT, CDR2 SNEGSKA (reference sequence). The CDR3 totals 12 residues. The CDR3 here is CSAPVGNTEAFF. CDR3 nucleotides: TGCAGTGCTCCGGTAGGGAACACTGAAGCTTTCTTT.

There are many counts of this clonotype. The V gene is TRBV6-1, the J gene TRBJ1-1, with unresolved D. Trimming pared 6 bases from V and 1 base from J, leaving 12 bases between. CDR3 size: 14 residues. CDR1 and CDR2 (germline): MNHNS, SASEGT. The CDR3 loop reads CASRPDLWNTEAFF. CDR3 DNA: TGTGCCAGCAGGCCCGATCTGTGGAACACTGAAGCTTTCTTT.

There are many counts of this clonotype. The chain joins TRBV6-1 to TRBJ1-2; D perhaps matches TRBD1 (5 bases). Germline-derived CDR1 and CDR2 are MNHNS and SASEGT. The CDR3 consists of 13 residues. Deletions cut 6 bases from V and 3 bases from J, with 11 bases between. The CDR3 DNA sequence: TGTGCCAGCAGCTGGGGGGGTGACTATGGCTACACCTTC. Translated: CASSWGGDYGYTF.

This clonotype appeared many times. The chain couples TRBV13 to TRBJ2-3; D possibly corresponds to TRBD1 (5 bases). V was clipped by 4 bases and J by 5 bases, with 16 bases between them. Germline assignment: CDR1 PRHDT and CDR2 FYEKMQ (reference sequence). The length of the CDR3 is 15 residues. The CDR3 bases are TGTGCCAGCAGCTACTCAGGGAAGGGTGGAGATACGCAGTATTTT. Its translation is CASSYSGKGGDTQYF.

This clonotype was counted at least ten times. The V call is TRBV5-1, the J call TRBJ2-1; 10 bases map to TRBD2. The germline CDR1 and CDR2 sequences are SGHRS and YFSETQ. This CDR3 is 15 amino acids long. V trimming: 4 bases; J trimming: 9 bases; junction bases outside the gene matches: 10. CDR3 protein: CASSRTSGSPIEQFF. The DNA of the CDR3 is TGCGCCAGCAGCCGGACTAGCGGTTCGCCTATTGAGCAGTTCTTC.

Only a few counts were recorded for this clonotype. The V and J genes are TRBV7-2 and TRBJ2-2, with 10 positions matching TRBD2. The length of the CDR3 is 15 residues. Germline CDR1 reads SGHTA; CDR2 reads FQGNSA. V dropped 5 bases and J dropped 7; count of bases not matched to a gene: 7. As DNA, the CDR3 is TGTGCCAGCAGCGCCCTAGCGGGAGTTAACGGGGAGCTGTTTTTT. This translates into CASSALAGVNGELFF.

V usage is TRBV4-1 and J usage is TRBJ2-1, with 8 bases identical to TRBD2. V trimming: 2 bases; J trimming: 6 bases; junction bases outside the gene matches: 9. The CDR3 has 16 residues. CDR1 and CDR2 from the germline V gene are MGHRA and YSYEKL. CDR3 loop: CASSQQGIGRGNEQFF. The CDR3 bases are TGCGCCAGCAGCCAACAAGGTATCGGGAGGGGCAATGAGCAGTTCTTC.

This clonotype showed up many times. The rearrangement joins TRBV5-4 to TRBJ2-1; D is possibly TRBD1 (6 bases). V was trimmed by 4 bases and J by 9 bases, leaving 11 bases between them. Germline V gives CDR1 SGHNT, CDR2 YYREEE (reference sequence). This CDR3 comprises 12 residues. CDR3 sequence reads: CASSKGGSEQFF. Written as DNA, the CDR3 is TGTGCCAGCAGCAAAGGGGGTTCTGAGCAGTTCTTC.

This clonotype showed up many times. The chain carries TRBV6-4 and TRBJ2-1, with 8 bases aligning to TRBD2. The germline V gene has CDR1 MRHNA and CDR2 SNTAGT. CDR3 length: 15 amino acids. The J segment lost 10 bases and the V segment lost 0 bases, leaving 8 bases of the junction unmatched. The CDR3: CASSDSGLGVGEQFF. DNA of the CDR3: TGTGCCAGCAGTGACTCGGGACTAGGCGTAGGGGAGCAGTTCTTC.

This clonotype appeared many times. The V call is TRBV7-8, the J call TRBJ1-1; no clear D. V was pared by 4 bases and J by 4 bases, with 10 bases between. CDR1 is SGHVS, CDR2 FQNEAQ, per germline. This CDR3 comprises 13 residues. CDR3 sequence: CASSSRRATEAFF. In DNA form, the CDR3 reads TGTGCCAGCAGCTCCCGGAGGGCCACTGAAGCTTTCTTT.